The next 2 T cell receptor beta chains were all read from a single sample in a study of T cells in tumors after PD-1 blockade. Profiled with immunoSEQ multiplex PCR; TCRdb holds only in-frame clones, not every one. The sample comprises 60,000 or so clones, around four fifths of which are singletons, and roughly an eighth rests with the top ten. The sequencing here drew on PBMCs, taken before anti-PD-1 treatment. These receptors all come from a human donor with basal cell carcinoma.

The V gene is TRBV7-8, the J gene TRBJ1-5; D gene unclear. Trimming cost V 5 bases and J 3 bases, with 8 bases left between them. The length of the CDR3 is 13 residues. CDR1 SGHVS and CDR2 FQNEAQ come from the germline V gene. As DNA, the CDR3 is TGTGCCAGCAGCGGCGAGGTCAATCAGCCCCAGCATTTT. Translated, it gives CASSGEVNQPQHF.

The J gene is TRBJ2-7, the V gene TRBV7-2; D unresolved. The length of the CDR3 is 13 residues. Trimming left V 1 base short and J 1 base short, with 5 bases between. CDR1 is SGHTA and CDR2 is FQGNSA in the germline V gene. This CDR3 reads CASSLGASYEQYF. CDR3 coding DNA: TGTGCCAGCAGCTTAGGCGCGTCCTACGAGCAGTACTTC.